This record covers a single T cell receptor (beta chain). This sample is drawn from a study of blood T cell repertoires in COVID-19. For the study at large: Acute-phase and convalescent COVID-19 samples originated in the United States, Italy and Spain. T cells, B-cell-depleted T cells, or PBMCs supplied cDNA or gDNA.

Germline CDR1 reads SNHLY; CDR2 reads FYNNEI. Trimming took 0 bases from V and 4 from J, leaving 7 bases between them. This CDR3 region has 14 residues. In the authors' workflow: Amplified reference gene primers provided the basis for estimating nucleated cell counts. Clones were read by immunoSEQ multiplex PCR, and TCRdb kept only the in-frame ones, dropping some. V and J calls and clone size are those listed in that table; D and trimming were worked out from the DNA. The table records around 170,000 clones, over 65% of them present only once. The specimen sequenced was peripheral blood. The chain is built from TRBV2 and TRBJ2-1; D gene ambiguous. The origin of this receptor is a woman older than 75 with acute or convalescent COVID-19. CDR3 protein: CASSEARLYNEQFF. DNA of the CDR3: TGTGCCAGCAGTGAAGCGCGCCTATACAATGAGCAGTTCTTC. Full variable domain (rest looked up from reference TRBV2 and TRBJ2-1): EPEVTQTPSHQVTQMGQEVILRCVPISNHLYFYWYRQILGQKVEFLVSFYNNEISEKSEIFDDQFSVERPDGSNFTLKIRSTKLEDSAMYFCASSEARLYNEQFFGPGTRLTVL.